This TCR beta chain stems from a study of TIL therapy for anti-PD-1-resistant metastatic lung cancer. Whole-study context: Several tumors were EGFR-mutant and two were ALK-rearranged.

CDR3 length equals 15 residues. Germline trimming cut 2 bases from V and 6 bases from J; bases unmatched to any gene: 8. From germline, CDR1 is SGHNT and CDR2 YYREEE (reference sequence). Time point indicated: pre-treatment sample, taken before nivolumab and TIL therapy. Patients were adults with stage 4 NSCLC. This was the immunoSEQ v3 assay. Produced via immunoSEQ multiplex PCR; TCRdb's table is partial and in-frame only. The sample has some 52,000 clones, around 80% seen once. The receptor's source is a woman aged 25-80 years with non-small cell lung cancer. The starting material was blood, obtained at baseline. The chain links TRBV5-4 to TRBJ2-5; 9 nucleotides agree with TRBD2. The CDR3 sequence: CASSLMAGGQKTQYF. The CDR3 DNA is TGTGCCAGCAGCTTAATGGCGGGAGGGCAAAAGACCCAGTACTTC.